This T cell receptor (beta chain) was documented in a study of T-cell memory formation after mild COVID-19. This clonotype was picked up a small number of times. TCRdb passed the 5' RACE reads through MiXCR, listing each CDR3 protein once. Of 260,000 or so distinct CDR3 sequences in the sample, 16% were seen once. Germline-derived CDR1 and CDR2 are SGHKS and YYEKEE (reference sequence). The CDR3 is made up of 15 amino acids. J lost 5 bases, V lost 4 bases, and 12 bases had no gene match. This rearrangement joins TRBV5-5 to TRBJ2-7, with 7 bases matching TRBD1. The sequenced sample consisted of PBMCs or a T cell subset sorted from them (not recorded which). This receptor was taken from a man aged 18-30 years who had mild COVID-19 (a few samples of this study predate the infection). Cell type and time point are not known. The CDR3 is CASSPPTGTAHEQYV. The CDR3 DNA follows: TGTGCCAGCAGCCCCCCCACCGGGACAGCCCACGAGCAGTACGTC.